The entry below describes one TCR beta chain. This sample is drawn from a study of blood T cell repertoires in COVID-19. In the study overall: T cells, B-cell-depleted T cells, or PBMCs provided the cDNA or gDNA that served as material.

The CDR3 has 17 amino acids. The V gene's germline CDR1 is ENHRY and CDR2 SYGVKD. V was cut by 4 bases and J by 4 bases, with 20 bases left in between. Repertoires were generated with immunoSEQ multiplex PCR, while TCRdb's copy carries only in-frame clones and drops some. The sample records 110,000 to 150,000 clones, 65% to 90% being singletons. The sample taken for sequencing was peripheral blood. The rearrangement uses TRBV10-3 and TRBJ2-1; TRBD2 might be the D (6 bases). This TCR derives from a man aged 45-65 years with acute or convalescent COVID-19. The CDR3 bases are TGTGCCATCAGTGGTGGAGGGGCCCCCAACCTATACAATGAGCAGTTCTTC. Protein: CAISGGGAPNLYNEQFF.